This TCR beta chain is drawn from a study of blood T cell repertoires in COVID-19. Turning to the study itself: In each case, the material was cDNA or gDNA derived from T cells, B-cell-depleted T cells, or PBMCs.

Germline CDR1 is SGHVS and CDR2 is FNYEAQ. CDR3 size: 16 residues. V gave up 5 bases and J gave up 6 bases; unmatched junction bases: 12. A COVID-19 case had been met by exposed participants during the 2 weeks before study entry. Original processing notes: Counts of nucleated cells, estimated from reference gene primer amplification, were obtained. Profiling relied on immunoSEQ multiplex PCR, and the TCRdb table lists in-frame clones only, not all of them. The V and J calls and the clone size are those of that table, but D and trimming were determined from the DNA. The table lists around 220,000 clones, 90% of them singletons, with around 15% in the top ten.

This rearrangement joins TRBV7-6 to TRBJ2-3; 9 bases agree with TRBD1. The sequence was obtained from a man aged 25 to 45 who had been exposed to COVID-19. Sequenced: PBMCs or T cells enriched from blood (not recorded which). The CDR3 reads CASSQRTGASTDTQYF. In DNA form, the CDR3 reads TGTGCCAGCAGCCAAAGGACAGGGGCGTCAACCGATACGCAGTATTTT.